This T cell receptor beta chain stems from a study of shared clonotypes between healthy human individuals. The V gene lost 4 bases and the J gene lost 3 bases, with 10 bases spanning the gap. This CDR3 contains 13 residues. Per germline, CDR1 LNHDA and CDR2 SQIVND (reference sequence). Worth noting for this clone: The antigen is undetermined.

CD45RO-negative, CCR7-positively selected cells formed the naive CD8 fraction, excluding terminally differentiated effector memory CD45RA+ cells. Deep was the level at which the assay was run. Authors' methods: Sequence data from immunoSEQ were junction-only and lacked quality scores; consequently, filtering differed. Some clones are missing from TCRdb's copy, which holds only in-frame ones; the method was immunoSEQ multiplex PCR. The D gene and trimming were derived from the DNA, and the V and J assignments and clone size from that table. The table records about 680,000 clones, around 90% of them present only once. Regarding the study as a whole: Only blood samples were collected, and tissue repertoires likely differ.

The sequence was obtained from a man under 40 in good health. Material: naive CD8+ T cells sorted from blood. This sequence joins TRBV19 and TRBJ2-7; possible D gene TRBD2, 5 bases. CDR3 sequence (DNA): TGTGCCAGTAGTAGCACGGGAAACTACGAGCAGTACTTC. Its protein product is CASSSTGNYEQYF.